This T cell receptor beta chain appears in the sequencing data of a study of blood T cells in healthy people across ages. Regarding the study as a whole: Significant beta diversity loss was already apparent by age approximately 40, declining roughly linearly.

On this clonotype itself: The antigen is undetermined.

The trim removed 6 bases at V and 6 bases at J, leaving 8 bases unmatched. The CDR3 contains 14 residues. Primers used in a second PCR of roughly 6 to 12 cycles were a sample-barcoded 5' primer and a J-beta primer mix. Each cDNA molecule received a tag from a template-switch adaptor that had 12 random nucleotides. TCRdb reprocessed the 5' RACE reads with MiXCR, giving one entry per CDR3 protein. Among about 2 million distinct CDR3 sequences listed, around half were seen once. The specimen was blood. The origin of this receptor is a middle-aged woman in good health. This chain connects TRBV12-3 or TRBV12-4 to TRBJ1-5; 7 bases are a match to TRBD1. This chain's CDR3 is CASSHNRGGQPQHF. Here the CDR3 DNA reads TGTGCCAGCAGCCACAACAGGGGTGGTCAGCCCCAGCATTTT.